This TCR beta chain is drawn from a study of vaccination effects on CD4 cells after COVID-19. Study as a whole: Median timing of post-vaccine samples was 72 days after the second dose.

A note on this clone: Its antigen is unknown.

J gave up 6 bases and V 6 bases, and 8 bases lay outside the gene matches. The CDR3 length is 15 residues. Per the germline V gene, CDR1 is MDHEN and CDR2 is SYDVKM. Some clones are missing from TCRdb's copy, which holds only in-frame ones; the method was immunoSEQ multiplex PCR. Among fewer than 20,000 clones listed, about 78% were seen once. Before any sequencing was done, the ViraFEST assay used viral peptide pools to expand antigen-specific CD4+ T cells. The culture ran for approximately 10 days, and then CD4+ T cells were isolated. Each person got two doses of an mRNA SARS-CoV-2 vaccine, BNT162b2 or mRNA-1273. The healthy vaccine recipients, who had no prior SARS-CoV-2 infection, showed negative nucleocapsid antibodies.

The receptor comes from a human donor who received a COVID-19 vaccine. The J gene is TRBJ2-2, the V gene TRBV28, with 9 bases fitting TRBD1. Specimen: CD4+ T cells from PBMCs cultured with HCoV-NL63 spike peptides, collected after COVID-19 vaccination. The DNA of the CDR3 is TGTGCCAGCAGGGACAGGGGATGGGGACCCGGGGAGCTGTTTTTT. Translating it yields CASRDRGWGPGELFF.